The next 28 T cell receptor beta chains were all read from a single sample in a study of CD8 T cells in ankylosing spondylitis. In TCRdb, the 5' RACE reads were re-called with MiXCR into one record per CDR3 protein. Altogether more than 60,000 distinct CDR3 sequences are present, about 5.4% being singletons, with the ten largest covering about 2%. The sequenced sample consisted of blood, either unsorted or a sorted T cell fraction (not recorded which). Every receptor here comes from a male donor with ankylosing spondylitis or in good health (not recorded which).

This clonotype occurred many times. The chain recombines TRBV3-1 with TRBJ2-5, with D uncertain. Germline V gives CDR1 LGHDT, CDR2 YNNKEL (reference sequence). Trimming removed 4 bases at V and 2 bases at J, with 11 bases between. This CDR3 spans 14 amino acids. CDR3 nucleotides: TGTGCCAGCAGCCCTCAGACACCTCAAGAGACCCAGTACTTC. Its protein product is CASSPQTPQETQYF.

This clonotype was counted at least ten times. V usage is TRBV7-9 and J usage is TRBJ1-6; possible D gene TRBD1, 5 bases. The CDR3 spans 16 residues. Trimming took off 0 bases at V and 7 bases at J, with 13 bases between the two ends. Germline CDR1 reads SEHNR; CDR2 reads FQNEAQ (reference sequence). The CDR3 loop reads CASSLALGRGNSPLHF. The DNA of the CDR3 is TGTGCCAGCAGCTTAGCGCTTGGGCGGGGGAATTCACCCCTCCACTTT. Full variable domain (remainder filled in from reference TRBV7-9 and TRBJ1-6): DTGVSQNPRHKITKRGQNVTFRCDPISEHNRLYWYRQTLGQGPEFLTYFQNEAQLEKSRLLSDRFSAERPKGSFSTLEIQRTEQGDSAMYLCASSLALGRGNSPLHFGNGTRLTVT.

At least ten counts were recorded for this clonotype. This chain uses TRBV20-1 with TRBJ2-5; D is unclear. With 3 bases removed from V and 2 bases from J, the gap between germline ends came to 4 bases. Germline V gives CDR1 DFQATT, CDR2 SNEGSKA (reference sequence). This CDR3 region has 11 residues. The DNA of the CDR3 is TGCAGTGCTAGGGATCAAGAGACCCAGTACTTC. Amino acid sequence: CSARDQETQYF.

A word on this clonotype: Given a much more abundant clone one base away, this may be a read error. The CDR3: CASSCYRGPGLEAFF. The CDR3 DNA reads as TGTGCCAGCAGCTGCTACAGGGGGCCGGGCCTAGAAGCTTTCTTT. The chain joins TRBV11-3 to TRBJ1-1; 9 bases fit TRBD1. V lost 4 bases and J lost 8; bases outside the gene matches: 11. CDR1 SGHNT and CDR2 YENEEA come from the germline V gene. The CDR3 covers 15 residues. The entire variable domain, with the rest obtained from reference TRBV11-3 and TRBJ1-1, is as follows: EAGVVQSPRYKIIEKKQPVAFWCNPISGHNTLYWYLQNLGQGPELLIRYENEEAVDDSQLPKDRFSAERLKGVDSTLKIQPAELGDSAVYLCASSCYRGPGLEAFFGQGTRLTVV.

This clonotype was picked up many times. V and J are TRBV20-1 and TRBJ2-3, with 8 bases lining up with TRBD2. CDR3 size: 15 residues. Germline-derived CDR1 and CDR2 are DFQATT and SNEGSKA (reference sequence). The V gene end was trimmed by 0 bases and the J gene end by 4 bases; junction bases not matched to a gene: 6. The CDR3 sequence: CSAREAGGAPDTQYF. The CDR3 nucleotides read TGCAGTGCTAGAGAGGCCGGGGGGGCGCCAGATACGCAGTATTTT.

This clonotype showed up many times. The chain links TRBV5-1 to TRBJ2-5; 11 bases agree with TRBD2. The CDR3 has 15 residues. CDR1 and CDR2 (germline): SGHRS, YFSETQ. V gave up 1 base and J gave up 3 bases; unmatched junction bases: 2. CDR3 residues: CASSLLAGGEETQYF. In DNA form, the CDR3 reads TGCGCCAGCAGCTTGCTAGCGGGGGGTGAAGAGACCCAGTACTTC.

This clonotype was seen at least ten times. V is TRBV11-2 and J is TRBJ2-2; tentative D call: TRBD1 (5 bases). Trimming shortened V by 4 bases and J by 3 bases, and 12 bases separated the two germline ends. CDR3 length: 15 amino acids. CDR1 and CDR2 from the germline V gene are SGHAT and FQNNGV. The CDR3, as DNA: TGTGCCAGCAGCTCAATCAAGGGGTACACCGGGGAGCTGTTTTTT. Translated: CASSSIKGYTGELFF.

This clonotype has at least ten counts. CDR3 nucleotide sequence: TGTTCGGGACAGGGAATCCTAGCCAAAAACATTCAGTACTTC. It codes for CSGQGILAKNIQYF. V and J are TRBV15 and TRBJ2-4; 9 nucleotides align to TRBD1. The CDR3 contains 14 residues. Germline V gene data show CDR1 as LNHNV and CDR2 as YYDKDF (reference sequence).

The CDR3 sequence: CASSLAQVLETQYF. The CDR3 coding sequence is TGTGCCAGCAGCTTAGCGCAGGTTTTGGAGACCCAGTACTTC. This chain links TRBV7-2 with TRBJ2-5; D call uncertain. Trimming stripped 0 bases from V and 5 bases from J, with 10 bases between. The germline CDR1 and CDR2 sequences are SGHTA and FQGNSA. The CDR3 has 14 residues.

This clonotype has a count of ten or more. The chain uses TRBV5-6 and TRBJ2-7; D is unclear. This CDR3 spans 15 amino acids. The germline V and J ends were trimmed by 0 bases and 0 bases, with 10 bases remaining between them. The germline gives CDR1 SGHDT, CDR2 YYEEEE. The CDR3 spells CASSLAGTYSYEQYF. The CDR3 nucleotides are TGTGCCAGCAGCTTGGCAGGAACTTACTCCTACGAGCAGTACTTC. Filled out from reference TRBV5-6 and TRBJ2-7, the complete variable domain reads DAGVTQSPTHLIKTRGQQVTLRCSPKSGHDTVSWYQQALGQGPQFIFQYYEEEERQRGNFPDRFSGHQFPNYSSELNVNALLLGDSALYLCASSLAGTYSYEQYFGPGTRLTVT.

In its sample, this clonotype was seen many times. The chain combines TRBV5-1 with TRBJ2-5; D is undetermined. V was pared by 1 base and J by 1 base, with 11 bases between. The CDR3 is 15 amino acids. Germline-derived CDR1 and CDR2 are SGHRS and YFSETQ. CDR3 region: CASSLMPEAQETQYF. The CDR3 DNA reads as TGCGCCAGCAGCTTGATGCCCGAGGCCCAAGAGACCCAGTACTTC.

This clonotype was recorded many times. The V call is TRBV20-1, the J call TRBJ2-1; TRBD2 aligns across 8 bases. V lost 6 bases, J lost 0 bases, and 13 bases stayed unmatched. The CDR3 has 17 residues. The germline V gene has CDR1 DFQATT and CDR2 SNEGSKA (reference sequence). CDR3 amino acids: CSAPGTRGMSSYNEQFF. The DNA of the CDR3 is TGCAGTGCACCCGGGACTAGGGGCATGAGCTCCTACAATGAGCAGTTCTTC.

Many counts were recorded for this clonotype. The chain employs TRBV3-1 and TRBJ2-7; TRBD2 might be the D (7 bases). Germline V gene lookup returns CDR1 LGHDT and CDR2 YNNKEL (reference sequence). V gave up 2 bases and J gave up 3 bases, with 17 bases separating them. CDR3 length: 16 residues. This chain's CDR3 is CASSQYPGGHLYEQYF. CDR3 DNA: TGTGCCAGCAGCCAATACCCGGGGGGACATCTCTACGAGCAGTACTTC.

This clonotype was found many times. The rearrangement joins TRBV7-8 to TRBJ1-1; D is unresolved. Trimming took 5 bases from V and 8 from J, leaving 12 bases between them. CDR1 and CDR2 (germline): SGHVS, FQNEAQ. The CDR3 covers 12 residues. The CDR3, as DNA: TGTGCCAGCAGCCGGTCCGGGGAGGAAGCTTTCTTT. It specifies CASSRSGEEAFF.

This clonotype was detected many times. The chain combines TRBV18 with TRBJ1-1, with D perhaps TRBD1 (6 bases). This CDR3 has 14 amino acids. Germline V gene data show CDR1 as KGHSH and CDR2 as LQKENI. Trimming pared 5 bases from V and 3 bases from J, leaving 13 bases between. DNA of the CDR3: TGTGCCAGCTCATTAGGGGGGAAGGACACTGAAGCTTTCTTT. Protein: CASSLGGKDTEAFF.

This clonotype was seen a few times. The genes are TRBV7-2 and TRBJ2-3; TRBD2 agrees at 7 bases. The CDR3 runs to 15 residues. Germline CDR1 SGHTA, CDR2 FQGNSA. Trimming cost V 5 bases and J 2 bases; bases outside gene matches: 7. The CDR3 is CASSPVGGSTDTQYF. For the CDR3, the DNA is TGTGCCAGCAGCCCCGTGGGGGGGTCCACAGATACGCAGTATTTT.

This clonotype occurred many times. V gene TRBV28 combines with J gene TRBJ2-7; D is unclear. CDR1 is MDHEN, CDR2 SYDVKM, per germline. Trimming removed 5 bases at V and 2 bases at J, with 10 bases between. The CDR3 extends over 13 amino acids. Here the CDR3 reads CASSPQTPYEQYF. In DNA form, the CDR3 reads TGTGCCAGCAGTCCCCAGACTCCCTACGAGCAGTACTTC.

In this sample, this clonotype turned up many times. The rearrangement joins TRBV12-3 or TRBV12-4 to TRBJ2-7; 9 bases align to TRBD1. CDR3 size: 15 residues. The V segment lost 5 bases and the J segment 5 bases; nucleotides outside the gene matches: 10. This CDR3 reads CASSDTGTGKHEQYF. The CDR3, as DNA: TGTGCCAGCAGTGATACGGGGACAGGGAAGCACGAGCAGTACTTC.

This clonotype appeared many times. V is TRBV5-4 and J is TRBJ2-7, with D perhaps being TRBD1 or TRBD2 (6 bases each). Trimming removed 6 bases at V and 0 bases at J, with 13 bases between. Looked up from germline, CDR1 is SGHNT and CDR2 is YYREEE (reference sequence). The CDR3 covers 14 residues. The CDR3 spells CASTLGGNSYEQYF. The CDR3 nucleotides are TGTGCCAGCACCTTAGGGGGGAACTCCTACGAGCAGTACTTC.

This clonotype was observed many times. This chain connects TRBV20-1 to TRBJ1-2; TRBD1 aligns across 7 bases. Per germline, CDR1 DFQATT and CDR2 SNEGSKA (reference sequence). The CDR3 sequence is 17 residues long. V lost 6 bases and J lost 3; bases outside the gene matches: 19. Written as DNA, the CDR3 is TGCAGTGCCCCTTTGGGGAGACAGGGACCGTCCTACTATGGCTACACCTTC. Translating it yields CSAPLGRQGPSYYGYTF.

This clonotype was counted many times. The CDR3 is CASSSPGVGSYNEQFF. The CDR3 bases are TGTGCCAGCAGTTCGCCTGGAGTGGGCTCCTACAATGAGCAGTTCTTC. The chain employs TRBV6-2 or TRBV6-3 and TRBJ2-1; D gene ambiguous. V was clipped by 4 bases and J by 0 bases, with 13 bases between them. Looked up from germline, CDR1 is MNHEY and CDR2 is SVGEGT. The CDR3 runs 16 residues.

This rearrangement joins TRBV7-2 to TRBJ1-1, with a weak D call TRBD1 (5 bases). Germline-derived CDR1 and CDR2 are SGHTA and FQGNSA. V lost 3 bases and J 1 base, leaving 15 bases between the germline ends. CDR3 length: 16 amino acids. CDR3 sequence (DNA): TGTGCCAGCAGCTTTCTGGGGCCCAGGGCGAACACTGAAGCTTTCTTT. Encoded protein: CASSFLGPRANTEAFF.

This clonotype was seen at least ten times. CDR3 amino acids: CASSDPGLGNQPQHF. The CDR3 nucleotides are TGTGCCAGCAGTGACCCGGGATTAGGCAATCAGCCCCAGCATTTT. The V gene is TRBV28, the J gene TRBJ1-5, with D hard to call. The germline V and J ends were trimmed by 5 bases and 2 bases, with 13 bases remaining between them. The CDR3 covers 15 residues. Germline V lookup: CDR1 MDHEN, CDR2 SYDVKM. The complete variable domain, with remaining parts taken from reference TRBV28 and TRBJ1-5, reads DVKVTQSSRYLVKRTGEKVFLECVQDMDHENMFWYRQDPGLGLRLIYFSYDVKMKEKGDIPEGYSVSREKKERFSLILESASTNQTSMYLCASSDPGLGNQPQHFGDGTRLSIL.

This clonotype came up many times. This chain connects TRBV14 to TRBJ2-5, with no clear D. The ends were cut back, 0 bases at V and 6 bases at J, with 5 bases in the middle. This CDR3 contains 12 residues. Germline V gene sequence: CDR1 SGHDN, CDR2 FVKESK. The CDR3 loop reads CASSQDSKTQYF. For the CDR3, the DNA is TGTGCCAGCAGCCAAGATTCGAAGACCCAGTACTTC.

This clonotype was counted only a few times. The chain employs TRBV19 and TRBJ1-1; weak D call: TRBD1 (5 bases). CDR1 and CDR2 from the germline V gene are LNHDA and SQIVND (reference sequence). V shed 3 bases and J shed 0 bases, with 11 bases lying between them. The CDR3 loop spans 15 amino acids. The CDR3 is CASSIRTQVNTEAFF. The CDR3 nucleotides are TGTGCCAGTAGTATCCGGACACAGGTGAACACTGAAGCTTTCTTT.

This clonotype was picked up many times. The rearrangement uses TRBV7-2 and TRBJ2-7; 11 bases line up with TRBD2. CDR3 length: 15 residues. The J segment lost 2 bases and the V segment lost 5 bases, leaving 5 bases of the junction unmatched. CDR1 and CDR2 (germline): SGHTA, FQGNSA. CDR3 DNA sequence: TGTGCCAGCAGCAGACTAGCGGGGACTACCTACGAGCAGTACTTC. Translating gives CASSRLAGTTYEQYF.

This clonotype has a count of ten or more. V gene TRBV6-2 or TRBV6-3 combines with J gene TRBJ2-1, with no clear D. Germline V gene lookup returns CDR1 MNHEY and CDR2 SVGEGT. The CDR3 extends over 14 amino acids. Deletions cut 5 bases from V and 0 bases from J, with 8 bases between. CDR3 nucleotides: TGTGCCAGCAGTCCCTCATCCTCCTACAATGAGCAGTTCTTC. As protein: CASSPSSSYNEQFF.

This clonotype was detected ten times or more. The chain is built from TRBV20-1 and TRBJ2-1, with TRBD2 identical over 7 bases. The CDR3 extends over 13 amino acids. CDR1 is DFQATT and CDR2 is SNEGSKA in the germline V gene (reference sequence). J gave up 12 bases and V 1 base, and 9 bases lay outside the gene matches. CDR3 coding DNA: TGCAGTGCTAGAGGCCTCCTTGGGACTACGCAGTTCTTC. It encodes CSARGLLGTTQFF.